This TCR beta chain emerged from a study of T cell responses to AZD1222 COVID-19 vaccine. Study background: Pooled in the analysis were second doses at about 4 or about 12 weeks. Study-wide results and limits: Only 5 or 6 people who got AZD1222 tested seropositive at baseline. White British donors predominated, females outnumbered males, and clonal diversity was possibly underestimated.

Generated by immunoSEQ multiplex PCR, the TCRdb table keeps only in-frame clones and is missing some. The data show some 150,000 clones, more than 85% seen once. Germline V lookup: CDR1 KGHDR, CDR2 SFDVKD. Trimming removed 3 bases at V and 1 base at J, with 9 bases between. The CDR3 is made up of 15 amino acids. This clone was seen a single time. The antigen remains undetermined. V is TRBV24-1 and J is TRBJ2-1, with D unresolved. The sequence was collected from an adult in good health. The specimen comprised peripheral blood, sampled on day 0 of AZD1222 vaccination. The CDR3, as DNA: TGTGCCACCAGTGATAACACGTTATCCTACAATGAGCAGTTCTTC. Amino acid sequence: CATSDNTLSYNEQFF.